This TCR beta chain originates from a study of T cells in Graves' hyperthyroidism and ophthalmopathy. RNA transcripts yielded amplified TCR beta CDR3 regions. A set of HTBI primers served as the primers for a first-round RT-PCR of the TCR CDR3. Via MiXCR, TCRdb re-called the multiplex PCR reads, giving one row per CDR3 protein. The sample has fewer than 500,000 distinct CDR3 sequences; about 14% are singletons. Sequencing was carried out using blood. The receptor comes from a man aged 25-40 years with Graves' hyperthyroidism that later progressed to Graves' ophthalmopathy.

The CDR3 reads CASSFTGTGEGGELFF. CDR3 DNA sequence: TGCGCCAGCAGCTTTACCGGGACAGGGGAAGGCGGGGAGCTGTTTTTT. The gene calls are TRBV5-1 and TRBJ2-2, with 10 bases fitting TRBD1. The CDR3 loop spans 16 amino acids. Germline trimming cut 2 bases from V and 7 bases from J; bases unmatched to any gene: 8. Germline V gives CDR1 SGHRS, CDR2 YFSETQ.